This T cell receptor beta chain was profiled in a study of T cell changes during pregnancy in multiple sclerosis. Data came from immunoSEQ multiplex PCR; TCRdb stores just in-frame clones and leaves some out. The table includes just under 85,000 clones, about nine tenths detected once. The CDR3 is made up of 14 amino acids. Trimming removed 2 bases from V and 6 bases from J; junction bases left unmatched: 5. Looked up from germline, CDR1 is MNHEY and CDR2 is SVGAGI. The receptor was isolated from a female donor with multiple sclerosis, enrolled in a pregnancy study. This rearrangement joins TRBV6-5 to TRBJ1-2; 8 nucleotides line up with TRBD1. The sequencing here drew on peripheral blood, taken in the first trimester of pregnancy. The CDR3 bases are TGTGCCAGCAGTTACCGGACAGGGACGGATGGCTACACCTTC. Its protein product is CASSYRTGTDGYTF.